Each of the 31 T cell receptor beta chains below was sequenced from the same sample in a study of T cell repertoires in cytomegalovirus infection. TCRdb reprocessed the reads via MiXCR and lists one record per CDR3 protein. The sample records around 530,000 distinct CDR3 sequences, 15% to 20% being singletons. Sequencing input: CD8+ T cells from PBMCs. The receptors derive from a human donor in good health (CMV status not recorded). Some clones in this sample may be carry-over from other donors' samples.

The sample holds many counts of this clonotype. V is TRBV7-6 and J is TRBJ2-1; possible D gene TRBD2, 7 bases. This CDR3 spans 15 amino acids. V dropped 5 bases and J dropped 6 bases, with 17 bases sitting between them. The germline gives CDR1 SGHVS, CDR2 FNYEAQ. CDR3 coding DNA: TGTGCCAGCAGCGAAAGGGGGGGCCAGGGCAATGAGCAGTTCTTC. Protein product: CASSERGGQGNEQFF. Full variable domain (rest looked up from reference TRBV7-6 and TRBJ2-1): GAGVSQSPRYKVTKRGQDVALRCDPISGHVSLYWYRQALGQGPEFLTYFNYEAQQDKSGLPNDRFSAERPEGSISTLTIQRTEQRDSAMYRCASSERGGQGNEQFFGPGTRLTVL.

For the CDR3, the DNA is TGTGCCAGCAGTTTCAGCAGGGTGGGGGAAAAACTGTTTTTT. Translated, it gives CASSFSRVGEKLFF. The V and J genes are TRBV27 and TRBJ1-4; D might be TRBD1 (5 bases). Germline CDR1 and CDR2: MNHEY and SMNVEV (reference sequence). With 3 bases removed from V and 8 bases from J, the gap between germline ends came to 13 bases. The CDR3 contains 14 residues.

This clonotype occurred many times. The chain carries TRBV6-2 or TRBV6-3 and TRBJ1-1; D remains ambiguous. The germline CDR1 and CDR2 sequences are MNHEY and SVGEGT. The CDR3 extends over 15 amino acids. V was pared by 4 bases and J by 0 bases, with 12 bases between. In DNA, the CDR3 is TGTGCCAGCAGTTTCACCAAGGGCTTGAACACTGAAGCTTTCTTT. It specifies CASSFTKGLNTEAFF.

J is TRBJ2-3 and V is TRBV28; 10 nucleotides line up with TRBD2. Losses at the gene ends were 6 bases for V and 0 bases for J; bases not matched to a gene: 9. Germline CDR1 is MDHEN and CDR2 is SYDVKM. This CDR3 spans 17 amino acids. CDR3 amino acids: CASRTTSGHRSTDTQYF. For the CDR3, the DNA is TGTGCCAGCAGAACGACTAGCGGGCACAGGAGCACAGATACGCAGTATTTT.

The chain recombines TRBV12-3 or TRBV12-4 with TRBJ2-7, with D perhaps given as TRBD1 or TRBD2 (5 bases each). The CDR3 extends over 17 amino acids. V was shortened by 3 bases and J by 5 bases, with 23 bases between the two germline ends. DNA of the CDR3: TGTGCCAGCAGTTTGTCCGGGGAAAGACATACAGGACACGAGCAGTACTTC. Encoded protein: CASSLSGERHTGHEQYF.

This clonotype was recorded a few times. V and J are TRBV11-2 and TRBJ1-6; 7 nucleotides match TRBD1. The CDR3 length is 15 residues. Trimming took 2 bases from V and 5 from J; bases not matched to a gene: 3. Germline assignment: CDR1 SGHAT and CDR2 FQNNGV. DNA of the CDR3: TGTGCCAGCAGCTTATATCAGGGGGATAATTCACCCCTCCACTTT. This encodes CASSLYQGDNSPLHF. The full variable domain, its missing parts supplied by reference TRBV11-2 and TRBJ1-6, is EAGVAQSPRYKIIEKRQSVAFWCNPISGHATLYWYQQILGQGPKLLIQFQNNGVVDDSQLPKDRFSAERLKGVDSTLKIQPAKLEDSAVYLCASSLYQGDNSPLHFGNGTRLTVT.

In its sample, this clonotype was seen many times. The chain is built from TRBV12-3 or TRBV12-4 and TRBJ2-1; D could derive from TRBD1 or TRBD2 (7 bases each). The V end was cut by 7 bases, the J end by 0 bases, with 25 bases between. CDR3 size: 19 residues. The CDR3 loop reads CASIRRQGGGNNSYNEQFF. The CDR3 DNA follows: TGTGCCAGCATCAGGAGACAGGGAGGGGGAAATAACTCCTACAATGAGCAGTTCTTC.

The chain is built from TRBV27 and TRBJ2-2; tentatively, D is TRBD2 (5 bases). Per germline, CDR1 MNHEY and CDR2 SMNVEV (reference sequence). The CDR3 is 14 amino acids. The V gene lost 8 bases and the J gene lost 0 bases, with 10 bases spanning the gap. CDR3 residues: CASAVLANTGELFF. The DNA for the CDR3 is TGTGCCAGCGCAGTACTAGCGAACACCGGGGAGCTGTTTTTT.

This sequence joins TRBV27 and TRBJ2-2; D is ambiguous. The germline V gene encodes CDR1 MNHEY and CDR2 SMNVEV (reference sequence). The length of the CDR3 is 13 residues. With 7 bases removed from V and 7 bases from J, the gap between germline ends came to 13 bases. The CDR3 coding sequence is TGTGCCAGCACCCTCGGCCCGGACGGGGAGCTGTTTTTT. This gives the protein CASTLGPDGELFF.

This chain links TRBV7-9 with TRBJ1-1, with D possibly matching TRBD1 (5 bases). The CDR3 spans 15 residues. V was pared by 8 bases and J by 4 bases, with 20 bases between. Germline loops: CDR1 SEHNR, CDR2 FQNEAQ (reference sequence). CDR3 amino acids: CASGPRGQGGTEAFF. In DNA form, the CDR3 reads TGTGCCAGCGGGCCCCGTGGGCAGGGAGGCACTGAAGCTTTCTTT.

This clonotype showed up just a few times. The chain uses TRBV6-5 and TRBJ1-2; 8 nucleotides agree with TRBD1. Germline-derived CDR1 and CDR2 are MNHEY and SVGAGI. CDR3 length: 16 amino acids. Trimming at V came to 5 bases and at J to 6 bases, leaving 14 bases not matched to a gene. CDR3 nucleotides: TGTGCCAGCAGTCTGACAGGGGATTTTTTTGCAGATGGCTACACCTTC. Amino acid sequence: CASSLTGDFFADGYTF.

This clonotype was seen more than once but under ten times. V gene TRBV25-1 combines with J gene TRBJ2-3, with a tentative D call TRBD2 (5 bases). Trimming shortened V by 4 bases and J by 4 bases, and 9 bases separated the two germline ends. Germline CDR1 reads MGHDK; CDR2 reads SYGVNS. The CDR3 is 13 amino acids. In DNA, the CDR3 is TGTGCCAGCAGTGGAGCACTAGCAGATACGCAGTATTTT. Protein: CASSGALADTQYF.

This chain connects TRBV15 to TRBJ2-1; 10 bases are a match to TRBD2. The J segment lost 6 bases and the V segment lost 9 bases, leaving 8 bases of the junction unmatched. CDR1 and CDR2 from the germline V gene are LNHNV and YYDKDF (reference sequence). This CDR3 is 14 amino acids long. The CDR3, as DNA: TGTGCCACTTACGGGACTAGCGAAAGCAATGAGCAGTTCTTC. It is translated as CATYGTSESNEQFF.

In its sample, this clonotype was seen many times. The genes are TRBV7-8 and TRBJ1-2, with 9 bases identical to TRBD1. With V trimmed by 5 bases and J by 4 bases, 5 bases remained unmatched. The CDR3 is made up of 14 amino acids. Germline V gene sequence: CDR1 SGHVS, CDR2 FQNEAQ. DNA of the CDR3: TGTGCCAGCAGCCTGGGGACAGGGAGCTATGGCTACACCTTC. Translation gives CASSLGTGSYGYTF.

This clonotype appeared a few times. J is TRBJ2-1 and V is TRBV28; D ambiguous. V shed 5 bases and J shed 9 bases, with 14 bases lying between them. The CDR3 has 13 residues. The V gene's germline CDR1 is MDHEN and CDR2 SYDVKM. DNA for the CDR3: TGTGCCAGCAGTGCCTTAGGTCGCGGTGAGCAGTTCTTC. Translating it yields CASSALGRGEQFF.

This clonotype was recorded a few times. CDR3 DNA: TGCGCCAGCAGCCCCACAAGCGGGTACGAGCAGTACTTC. Protein: CASSPTSGYEQYF. The chain links TRBV4-1 to TRBJ2-7, with D perhaps TRBD2 (6 bases). V was shortened by 4 bases and J by 4 bases, with 11 bases between the two germline ends. The CDR3 is 13 residues long. Germline V gives CDR1 MGHRA, CDR2 YSYEKL.

This clonotype was found many times. The chain joins TRBV7-9 to TRBJ1-2; 9 positions match TRBD1. Germline CDR1 and CDR2: SEHNR and FQNEAQ (reference sequence). This CDR3 region has 16 residues. The V gene end was trimmed by 1 base and the J gene end by 6 bases; junction bases not matched to a gene: 9. CDR3 nucleotide sequence: TGTGCCAGCAGCTTAGTTCGGGGACAGGGCAACGATGGCTACACCTTC. Translation gives CASSLVRGQGNDGYTF. The full variable domain, with the rest looked up from reference TRBV7-9 and TRBJ1-2, is DTGVSQNPRHKITKRGQNVTFRCDPISEHNRLYWYRQTLGQGPEFLTYFQNEAQLEKSRLLSDRFSAERPKGSFSTLEIQRTEQGDSAMYLCASSLVRGQGNDGYTFGSGTRLTVV.

The sample holds many counts of this clonotype. The chain couples TRBV7-6 to TRBJ2-1; D call uncertain. Germline-derived CDR1 and CDR2 are SGHVS and FNYEAQ. The length of the CDR3 is 12 residues. V gave up 3 bases and J gave up 7 bases, with 7 bases separating them. The CDR3 DNA follows: TGTGCCAGCAGCTTTATACAGAATGAGCAGTTCTTC. Its protein is CASSFIQNEQFF.

This chain connects TRBV20-1 to TRBJ2-1, with D uncertain. The CDR3 has 11 residues. Germline CDR1 and CDR2: DFQATT and SNEGSKA (reference sequence). Trimming cost V 1 base and J 9 bases, with 7 bases left between them. As DNA, the CDR3 is TGCAGTGCTAGAGCCTCGGGTGAGCAGTTCTTC. Encoded protein: CSARASGEQFF.

This clonotype has just a few counts. CDR3 residues: CASSNRANTEAFF. The CDR3 DNA follows: TGTGCCAGTAGTAATCGGGCGAACACTGAAGCTTTCTTT. This sequence joins TRBV19 and TRBJ1-1; unclear D gene. CDR3 size: 13 residues. The germline CDR1 and CDR2 sequences are LNHDA and SQIVND (reference sequence). Deletions cut 4 bases from V and 1 base from J, with 7 bases between.

This clonotype was observed many times. The chain employs TRBV28 and TRBJ1-6; 8 bases match TRBD1. J was trimmed by 7 bases and V by 4 bases; bases with no gene match: 3. The length of the CDR3 is 14 residues. Germline CDR1 MDHEN, CDR2 SYDVKM. CDR3 sequence: CASSYWTGNSPLHF. In DNA, the CDR3 is TGTGCCAGCAGTTATTGGACAGGGAATTCACCCCTCCACTTT.

This clonotype came up a few times. The V gene is TRBV20-1, the J gene TRBJ1-1; possible D gene TRBD1, 5 bases. The CDR3 is made up of 17 amino acids. Looked up from germline, CDR1 is DFQATT and CDR2 is SNEGSKA (reference sequence). V lost 5 bases to trimming and J lost 1 base, with 23 bases between them. This chain's CDR3 is CSAPPPRGRESNTEAFF. The CDR3 nucleotides are TGCAGTGCTCCACCCCCGAGGGGTCGGGAATCGAACACTGAAGCTTTCTTT.

This clonotype was picked up many times. The chain has TRBV6-1 and TRBJ2-7; 8 bases line up with TRBD1. Losses at the gene ends were 4 bases for V and 1 base for J; bases not matched to a gene: 6. This CDR3 has 15 amino acids. Germline loops: CDR1 MNHNS, CDR2 SASEGT. CDR3 protein: CASSGTDRGSYEQYF. The CDR3 DNA reads TGTGCCAGCAGTGGAACTGACAGGGGTTCCTACGAGCAGTACTTC.

This clonotype was counted a few times. The chain combines TRBV6-4 with TRBJ2-2; no definite D call. Per germline, CDR1 MRHNA and CDR2 SNTAGT. Trimming stripped 7 bases from V and 2 bases from J, with 8 bases between. The CDR3 has 13 residues. CDR3 amino acids: CASIADNTGELFF. CDR3 nucleotides: TGTGCCAGCATTGCGGACAACACCGGGGAGCTGTTTTTT.

The rearrangement uses TRBV4-1 and TRBJ2-6, with 9 bases fitting TRBD1. J was trimmed by 0 bases and V by 6 bases; bases with no gene match: 12. The germline CDR1 and CDR2 sequences are MGHRA and YSYEKL. The CDR3 contains 19 residues. The CDR3 here is CASREDAGQGYSGANVLTF. CDR3 nucleotide sequence: TGCGCCAGCAGAGAAGACGCGGGACAGGGCTACTCTGGGGCCAACGTCCTGACTTTC.

This clonotype was counted between two and nine times. This CDR3 reads CASSVVGGQETQYF. The DNA for the CDR3 is TGTGCCAGCAGCGTAGTAGGCGGGCAGGAGACCCAGTACTTC. The chain recombines TRBV9 with TRBJ2-5, with D possibly TRBD2 on 5 matching bases. CDR3 length equals 14 residues. Trimming removed 0 bases from V and 5 bases from J, with 11 bases in between. Germline CDR1 reads SGDLS; CDR2 reads YYNGEE.

This rearrangement joins TRBV9 to TRBJ1-6, with D perhaps TRBD1 (6 bases). The CDR3 totals 17 residues. Germline V gene sequence: CDR1 SGDLS, CDR2 YYNGEE. Trimming removed 3 bases from V and 1 base from J, with 14 bases in between. CDR3 amino acids: CASSARTGASYNSPLHF. CDR3 bases: TGTGCCAGCAGCGCGAGGACGGGGGCTTCCTATAATTCACCCCTCCACTTT.

Many counts were recorded for this clonotype. The rearrangement links TRBV7-3 to TRBJ1-5, with TRBD1 matching 9 bases. The germline CDR1 and CDR2 sequences are SGHTA and FQGTGA. This CDR3 spans 13 amino acids. Trimming cost V 5 bases and J 6 bases; bases outside gene matches: 2. The CDR3 here is CASSPDRGQPQHF. CDR3 DNA: TGTGCCAGCAGCCCGGACAGGGGTCAGCCCCAGCATTTT.

This chain connects TRBV6-5 to TRBJ2-5; TRBD1 matches 7 bases. J was trimmed by 4 bases and V by 6 bases; bases with no gene match: 11. Germline CDR1 and CDR2: MNHEY and SVGAGI. This CDR3 is 15 amino acids long. This CDR3 reads CASSPTGSRGETQYF. CDR3 in DNA: TGTGCCAGCAGCCCGACAGGGAGCCGGGGAGAGACCCAGTACTTC.

This clonotype turned up a few times. This chain links TRBV5-1 with TRBJ1-4, with 8 bases lining up with TRBD1. The trim removed 7 bases at V and 6 bases at J, leaving 8 bases unmatched. The CDR3 has 14 residues. Per germline, CDR1 SGHRS and CDR2 YFSETQ. The CDR3 region is CASGLRGPHEKLFF. DNA for the CDR3: TGCGCCAGCGGCCTCAGGGGGCCCCATGAAAAACTGTTTTTT.

A few counts support this clonotype. The rearrangement links TRBV4-2 to TRBJ2-3; 8 bases map to TRBD1. V lost 4 bases and J lost 2; bases outside the gene matches: 8. Germline V lookup: CDR1 LGHNA, CDR2 YNFKEQ. The CDR3 is 16 residues long. CDR3 DNA: TGTGCCAGCAGCCCTCAACAGGGGGGAATCACAGATACGCAGTATTTT. This gives the protein CASSPQQGGITDTQYF.